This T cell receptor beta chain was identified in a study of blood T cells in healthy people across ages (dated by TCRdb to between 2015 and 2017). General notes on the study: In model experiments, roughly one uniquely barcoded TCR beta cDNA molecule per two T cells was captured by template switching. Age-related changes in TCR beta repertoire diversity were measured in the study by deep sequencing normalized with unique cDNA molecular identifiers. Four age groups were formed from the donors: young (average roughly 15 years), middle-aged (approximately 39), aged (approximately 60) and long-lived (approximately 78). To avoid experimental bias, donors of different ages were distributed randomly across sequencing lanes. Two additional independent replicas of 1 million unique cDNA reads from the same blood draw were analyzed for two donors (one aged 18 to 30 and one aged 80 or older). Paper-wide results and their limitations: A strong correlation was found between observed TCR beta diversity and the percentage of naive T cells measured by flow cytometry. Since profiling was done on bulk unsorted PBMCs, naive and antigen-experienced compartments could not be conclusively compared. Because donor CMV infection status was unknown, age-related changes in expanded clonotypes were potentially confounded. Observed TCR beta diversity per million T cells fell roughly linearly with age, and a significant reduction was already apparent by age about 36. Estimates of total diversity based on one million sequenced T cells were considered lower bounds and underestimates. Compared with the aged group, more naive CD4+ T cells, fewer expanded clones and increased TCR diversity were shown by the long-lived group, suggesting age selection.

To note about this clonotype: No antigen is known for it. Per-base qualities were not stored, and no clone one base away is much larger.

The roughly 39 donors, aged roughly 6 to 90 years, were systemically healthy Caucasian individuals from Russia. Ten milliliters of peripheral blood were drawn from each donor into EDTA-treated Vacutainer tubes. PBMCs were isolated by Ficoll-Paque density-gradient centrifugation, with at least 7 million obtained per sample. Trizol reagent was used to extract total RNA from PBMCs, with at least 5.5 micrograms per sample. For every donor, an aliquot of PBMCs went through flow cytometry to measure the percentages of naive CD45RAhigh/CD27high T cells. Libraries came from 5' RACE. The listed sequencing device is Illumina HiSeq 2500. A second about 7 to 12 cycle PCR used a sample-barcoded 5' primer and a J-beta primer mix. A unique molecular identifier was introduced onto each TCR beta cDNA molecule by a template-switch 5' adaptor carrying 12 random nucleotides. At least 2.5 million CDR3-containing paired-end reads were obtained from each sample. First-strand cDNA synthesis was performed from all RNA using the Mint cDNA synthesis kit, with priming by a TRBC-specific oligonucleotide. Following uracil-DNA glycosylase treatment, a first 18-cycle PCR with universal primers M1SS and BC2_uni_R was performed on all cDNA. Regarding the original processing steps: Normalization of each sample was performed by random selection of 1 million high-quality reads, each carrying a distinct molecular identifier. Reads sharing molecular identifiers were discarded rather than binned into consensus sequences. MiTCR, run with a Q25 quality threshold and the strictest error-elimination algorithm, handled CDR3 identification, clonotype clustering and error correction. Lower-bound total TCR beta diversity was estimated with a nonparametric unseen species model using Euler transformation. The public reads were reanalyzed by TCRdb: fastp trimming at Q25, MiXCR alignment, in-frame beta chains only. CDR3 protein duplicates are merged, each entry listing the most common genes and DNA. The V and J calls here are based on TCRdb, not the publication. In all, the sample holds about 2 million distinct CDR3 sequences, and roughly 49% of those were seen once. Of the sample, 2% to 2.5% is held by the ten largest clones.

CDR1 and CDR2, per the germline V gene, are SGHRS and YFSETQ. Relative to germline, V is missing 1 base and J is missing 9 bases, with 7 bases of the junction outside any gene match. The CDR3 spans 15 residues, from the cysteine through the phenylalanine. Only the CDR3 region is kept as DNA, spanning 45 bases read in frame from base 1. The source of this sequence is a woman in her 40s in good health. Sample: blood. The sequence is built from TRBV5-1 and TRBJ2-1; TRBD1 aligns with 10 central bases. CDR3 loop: CASSLPGQGTGEQFF. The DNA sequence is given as TGCGCCAGCAGCTTGCCGGGACAGGGGACGGGTGAGCAGTTCTTC.